These 17 T cell receptor beta chains were sequenced from one sample in a study of shared clonotypes between healthy human individuals (dated by TCRdb to about 2020). Receptor amplification or capture employed the immunoSEQ multiplex PCR assay. Here the immuneACCESS table is served through TCRdb, limited to in-frame sequences with V and J called. Missing clones are a known gap in these copies; in checked studies unresolved V genes cover under half, and the rest lacks a known reason. The sample yields some 680,000 clones; less than 80% were counted once. Around 1.7% of the sample belongs to the ten largest clones. The specimen sequenced was memory CD4+ T cells sorted from blood. This specimen's cell subset or site label, per the study, means: CD45RA-negative fraction. The receptors were gathered from a woman younger than 45 in good health.

This chain connects TRBV6-5 to TRBJ1-2, with TRBD1 identical over 9 bases. The CDR3 spans 15 residues. Germline loops: CDR1 MNHEY, CDR2 SVGAGI. V lost 6 bases to trimming and J lost 11 bases; unmatched junction nucleotides: 16. Here the CDR3 reads CASSLLGQGAESYTF. The CDR3 region has the DNA TGTGCCAGCAGCCTTTTGGGACAGGGAGCCGAAAGTTACACCTTC.

This clone has a count of ten or more. The chain combines TRBV5-1 with TRBJ2-7; no clear D gene. CDR3 length: 15 residues. The germline gives CDR1 SGHRS, CDR2 YFSETQ. V was pared by 5 bases and J by 4 bases, with 19 bases between. The CDR3 region is CASRSGPEGYYEQYF. Written as DNA, the CDR3 is TGCGCCAGCAGATCCGGACCGGAAGGATATTACGAGCAGTACTTC.

This clone was seen a handful of times. The chain has TRBV5-4 and TRBJ1-2, with 9 bases aligning to TRBD1. The CDR3 contains 16 residues. In germline, CDR1 is SGHNT, CDR2 YYREEE (reference sequence). Trimming cost V 0 bases and J 4 bases; bases outside gene matches: 7. Here the CDR3 reads CASSLDRTGAGYGYTF. The CDR3 bases are TGTGCCAGCAGCTTGGACCGGACAGGGGCGGGCTATGGCTACACCTTC.

V and J are TRBV11-3 and TRBJ2-2; D ambiguous. Trimming shortened V by 0 bases and J by 7 bases, and 6 bases separated the two germline ends. Germline V gene lookup returns CDR1 SGHNT and CDR2 YENEEA. The length of the CDR3 is 13 residues. In DNA form, the CDR3 reads TGTGCCAGCAGCTTAGAATTTGGCGGGGAGCTGTTTTTT. This codes for CASSLEFGGELFF.

V and J are TRBV6-4 and TRBJ2-7, with D perhaps TRBD1 (5 bases). Germline-derived CDR1 and CDR2 are MRHNA and SNTAGT. V lost 2 bases to trimming and J lost 7 bases, with 21 bases between them. This CDR3 has 16 residues. For the CDR3, the DNA is TGTGCCAGCAGTGACGTGAGTATTAAGGGGATCGATGAGCAGTACTTC. The encoded protein is CASSDVSIKGIDEQYF.

The chain combines TRBV18 with TRBJ1-2; TRBD1 might be the D (6 bases). V lost 4 bases and J 6 bases, leaving 18 bases between the germline ends. This CDR3 comprises 15 residues. Germline V gene lookup returns CDR1 KGHSH and CDR2 LQKENI. The CDR3 loop reads CASSRGPRREDGYTF. The CDR3, as DNA: TGTGCCAGCTCACGGGGGCCCCGGCGGGAGGATGGCTACACCTTC.

This clone is a singleton in its sample. The rearrangement links TRBV5-4 to TRBJ2-7; TRBD2 is a possible D gene (7 bases). The CDR3 has 15 residues. Per the germline V gene, CDR1 is SGHNT and CDR2 is YYREEE (reference sequence). V lost 4 bases and J lost 5, with 19 bases in between. The CDR3 loop is CASSLAGAGVHEQYF. The CDR3 DNA sequence: TGTGCCAGCAGCCTCGCGGGGGCAGGGGTCCACGAGCAGTACTTC. Combining the CDR3 with reference TRBV5-4 and TRBJ2-7 gives the whole variable domain ETGVTQSPTHLIKTRGQQVTLRCSSQSGHNTVSWYQQALGQGPQFIFQYYREEENGRGNFPPRFSGLQFPNYSSELNVNALELDDSALYLCASSLAGAGVHEQYFGPGTRLTVT.

As concerns this clone: Other DNA sequences in the sample encode the same CDR3. V is TRBV29-1 and J is TRBJ1-5; perhaps TRBD1 as D (5 bases). CDR3 size: 12 residues. The germline V gene encodes CDR1 SQVTM and CDR2 ANQGSEA. Between the trimmed V and J ends, which lost 6 bases and 7 bases, there was a span of 13 bases. CDR3 region: CSVGGGNQPQHF. CDR3 coding DNA: TGCAGCGTAGGTGGGGGAAACCAGCCCCAGCATTTT.

V and J are TRBV19 and TRBJ1-2, with D possibly matching TRBD1 (5 bases). This CDR3 is built from 16 residues. Per the germline V gene, CDR1 is LNHDA and CDR2 is SQIVND (reference sequence). The V end was cut by 3 bases, the J end by 4 bases, with 18 bases between. CDR3 sequence reads: CASSIWGRQSGYGYTF. For the CDR3, the DNA is TGTGCCAGTAGTATTTGGGGACGGCAGAGCGGCTATGGCTACACCTTC. The whole variable domain, remainder taken from reference TRBV19 and TRBJ1-2, is DGGITQSPKYLFRKEGQNVTLSCEQNLNHDAMYWYRQDPGQGLRLIYYSQIVNDFQKGDIAEGYSVSREKKESFPLTVTSAQKNPTAFYLCASSIWGRQSGYGYTFGSGTRLTVV.

V and J are TRBV4-1 and TRBJ1-2; tentatively, D is TRBD1 (5 bases). The CDR3 contains 13 residues. V shed 1 base and J shed 2 bases, with 5 bases lying between them. The germline V gene encodes CDR1 MGHRA and CDR2 YSYEKL. CDR3 residues: CASSQGGNYGYTF. CDR3 nucleotides: TGCGCCAGCAGCCAAGGGGGGAACTATGGCTACACCTTC.

The chain couples TRBV10-3 to TRBJ2-7; 7 bases match TRBD1. V dropped 6 bases and J dropped 0; count of bases not matched to a gene: 5. The CDR3 consists of 14 residues. Germline loops: CDR1 ENHRY, CDR2 SYGVKD. In DNA form, the CDR3 reads TGTGCCATCAGAGACAGGGTTAACTCCTACGAGCAGTACTTC. Encoded protein: CAIRDRVNSYEQYF.

The chain recombines TRBV7-2 with TRBJ2-7; D tentatively reads TRBD1 or TRBD2 (5 bases each). Trimming took 0 bases from V and 2 from J, leaving 5 bases between them. Per the germline V gene, CDR1 is SGHTA and CDR2 is FQGNSA. The CDR3 contains 13 residues. The CDR3 sequence: CASSLAGPYEQYF. The CDR3 DNA is TGTGCCAGCAGCTTAGCGGGACCCTACGAGCAGTACTTC.

The rearrangement uses TRBV28 and TRBJ2-7; tentatively, D is TRBD2 (6 bases). The CDR3 sequence is 19 residues long. V was cut by 4 bases and J by 3 bases, with 28 bases left in between. CDR1 and CDR2 (germline): MDHEN, SYDVKM. The CDR3 DNA sequence: TGTGCCAGCAGTTCATTATATATCCTGGGGCGGGGTGATATCTACGAGCAGTACTTC. Translated, it gives CASSSLYILGRGDIYEQYF.

V usage is TRBV7-9 and J usage is TRBJ2-1; D possibly corresponds to TRBD2 (5 bases). This CDR3 is built from 15 residues. CDR1 is SEHNR, CDR2 FQNEAQ, per germline (reference sequence). Trimming pared 1 base from V and 8 bases from J, leaving 15 bases between. The CDR3 sequence is CASSLGGLRVDEQFF. CDR3 sequence (DNA): TGTGCCAGCAGCTTAGGAGGGCTTCGTGTGGATGAGCAGTTCTTC.

The genes are TRBV28 and TRBJ2-7; 8 bases map to TRBD1. J gave up 0 bases and V 1 base, and 5 bases lay outside the gene matches. Germline CDR1 and CDR2: MDHEN and SYDVKM. This CDR3 comprises 16 residues. The CDR3 nucleotides read TGTGCCAGCAGTTTATCTACAGGGGGTAGCTCCTACGAGCAGTACTTC. Translating gives CASSLSTGGSSYEQYF.

The V and J genes are TRBV5-1 and TRBJ1-5; D may be TRBD1 (5 bases). Germline V gene lookup returns CDR1 SGHRS and CDR2 YFSETQ. Between the trimmed V and J ends, which lost 4 bases and 2 bases, there was a span of 10 bases. This CDR3 spans 14 amino acids. The CDR3 protein is CASSPGQGNQPQHF. DNA for the CDR3: TGCGCCAGCAGCCCCGGACAAGGCAATCAGCCCCAGCATTTT.

This clone was picked up a small number of times. J is TRBJ1-1 and V is TRBV5-5; the D gene is possibly TRBD1 (6 bases). This CDR3 is 14 amino acids long. V was clipped by 2 bases and J by 4 bases, with 12 bases between them. Germline CDR1 and CDR2: SGHKS and YYEKEE (reference sequence). The CDR3 nucleotides are TGTGCCAGCAGCTTCCAGGGAGGGGGCACTGAAGCTTTCTTT. Translating gives CASSFQGGGTEAFF.